The 3 T cell receptor beta chains presented below share a single source sample, sequenced in a study of blood T cell repertoires in COVID-19. Measured with immunoSEQ multiplex PCR; TCRdb has only the in-frame clones, and not every one. The sample contains about 300,000 clones, roughly 83% of which appear only once. The sample comprised peripheral blood. These TCRs come from a woman aged 45 to 65 with acute or convalescent COVID-19.

The gene calls are TRBV28 and TRBJ1-3; D gene ambiguous. CDR3 size: 16 residues. The V end was cut by 5 bases, the J end by 0 bases, with 14 bases between. Germline assignment: CDR1 MDHEN and CDR2 SYDVKM. The CDR3 nucleotides are TGTGCCAGCAGTGCCTTCGACACCCGCTCTGGAAACACCATATATTTT. Amino acid sequence: CASSAFDTRSGNTIYF.

This rearrangement joins TRBV28 to TRBJ1-4, with D maybe TRBD1 (6 bases). Trimming stripped 2 bases from V and 0 bases from J, with 19 bases between. CDR3 length equals 19 residues. Germline-derived CDR1 and CDR2 are MDHEN and SYDVKM. The CDR3 protein is CASSLISSDSRATNEKLFF. The CDR3 region has the DNA TGTGCCAGCAGTTTAATATCCTCGGACAGCCGAGCAACTAATGAAAAACTGTTTTTT.

A single count supports this clone. The rearrangement uses TRBV2 and TRBJ1-5, with 8 bases fitting TRBD1. The CDR3 length is 16 residues. The germline V gene encodes CDR1 SNHLY and CDR2 FYNNEI. V trimming: 6 bases; J trimming: 2 bases; junction bases outside the gene matches: 9. As DNA, the CDR3 is TGTGCCAGCAGGGTAACAGGGGGACGGGGCAATCAGCCCCAGCATTTT. The encoded protein is CASRVTGGRGNQPQHF.